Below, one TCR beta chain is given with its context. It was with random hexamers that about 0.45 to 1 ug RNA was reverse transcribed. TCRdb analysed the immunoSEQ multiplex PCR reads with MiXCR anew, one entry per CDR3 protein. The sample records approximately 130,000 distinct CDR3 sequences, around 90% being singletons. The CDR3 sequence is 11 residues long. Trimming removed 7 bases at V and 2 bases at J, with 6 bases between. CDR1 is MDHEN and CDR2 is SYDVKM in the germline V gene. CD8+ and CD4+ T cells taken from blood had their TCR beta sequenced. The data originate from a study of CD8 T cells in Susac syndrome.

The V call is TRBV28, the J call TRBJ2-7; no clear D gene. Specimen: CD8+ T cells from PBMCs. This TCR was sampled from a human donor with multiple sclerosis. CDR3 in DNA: TGTGCCAGCAACACTGCCTACGAGCAGTACTTC. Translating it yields CASNTAYEQYF.